Listed below are T cell receptor beta chains from one sample, sequenced in a study of T-cell reconstitution after alpha-beta-depleted transplantation in children. TCRdb ran MiXCR on the PCR reads and lists one entry per CDR3 protein. The profile covers about 590,000 distinct CDR3 sequences, with under 15% appearing a single time and 2.2% taken by the ten largest. The source material was PBMCs, mostly from graft donor cells, sampled 360 days after TCRalphabeta/CD19-depleted stem cell transplant. Receptors originate from a male patient between 10 and 17 years old who had a stem cell transplant for acute myeloid leukemia, so the T cells may come from the graft donor. Each CDR3 is given with its conserved first and last residue. D genes are given only for firm matches. Part of the rows lack a size; the others show once, few, many or a class for expanded clones.

d_call | j_call | clone_size | v_call | cdr3_aa | cdr3_nt
- | TRBJ2-1 | many | TRBV7-8 | CASSFLLTSSYNEQFF | TGTGCCAGCAGCTTCCTCCTTACGAGCTCCTACAATGAGCAGTTCTTC
TRBD2 | TRBJ2-2 | - | TRBV4-2 | CASSQESQASGYANTGELFF | TGTGCCAGCAGCCAAGAAAGTCAAGCTAGCGGGTACGCGAACACCGGGGAGCTGTTTTTT
- | TRBJ1-4 | - | TRBV5-1 | CASSPEWINEKLFF | TGCGCCAGCAGCCCAGAGTGGATTAATGAAAAACTGTTTTTT
- | TRBJ2-1 | - | TRBV29-1 | CSAPFRSYNEQFF | TGCAGCGCTCCTTTTCGCTCCTACAATGAGCAGTTCTTC
- | TRBJ1-1 | - | TRBV29-1 | CSVEDRPSATEAFF | TGCAGCGTTGAAGACCGACCCTCAGCCACTGAAGCTTTCTTT
TRBD1 | TRBJ2-3 | - | TRBV12-3/TRBV12-4 | CASSLQIQGASTDTQYF | TGTGCCAGCAGTCTACAAATACAGGGGGCTAGCACAGATACGCAGTATTTT
TRBD2 | TRBJ2-4 | few | TRBV27 | CASSLGVPSGLAKNIQYF | TGTGCCAGCAGTTTGGGGGTGCCTAGCGGATTAGCCAAAAACATTCAGTACTTC
TRBD2 | TRBJ2-5 | few | TRBV7-2 | CASSLAPWTSGKILLPETQYF | TGTGCCAGCAGCTTAGCCCCTTGGACTAGCGGGAAAATCCTCCTCCCGGAGACCCAGTACTTC
- | TRBJ2-1 | few | TRBV7-3 | CASSLLWKGDNEQFF | TGTGCCAGCAGCTTACTTTGGAAGGGAGACAATGAGCAGTTCTTC
TRBD1 | TRBJ2-7 | few | TRBV12-3/TRBV12-4 | CASSLFVGTDYEQYF | TGTGCCAGCAGTTTATTTGTTGGGACAGACTACGAGCAGTACTTC